Presented here are 24 T cell receptor beta chains from one specimen sequenced in a study of blood T cell repertoires in COVID-19. The assay was immunoSEQ multiplex PCR, and TCRdb's table has in-frame clones only and misses some. The sample lists 400,000 to 500,000 clones, nearly 90% seen once, with 1.2% to 1.5% in the top ten. The sequencing input was PBMCs or T cells enriched from blood (not recorded which). The receptors originated from a woman between 18 and 29 years old who had been exposed to COVID-19.

J is TRBJ2-1 and V is TRBV28; D unclear. This CDR3 has 10 amino acids. The V gene's germline CDR1 is MDHEN and CDR2 SYDVKM. V was cut by 10 bases and J by 10 bases, with 11 bases left in between. The CDR3 DNA reads as TGTGCCACGTCAGGCCCCGAGCAGTTCTTC. Translated: CATSGPEQFF.

The chain employs TRBV5-6 and TRBJ2-7, with 7 bases identical to TRBD1. Germline V gene lookup returns CDR1 SGHDT and CDR2 YYEEEE. After removal of 7 bases from V and 0 bases from J, the junction contained 10 bases not matched to a gene. This CDR3 region has 15 residues. CDR3 sequence: CASGDGTDASYEQYF. The CDR3 region has the DNA TGTGCCAGCGGCGACGGGACAGACGCCTCCTACGAGCAGTACTTC.

This chain uses TRBV28 with TRBJ2-7; the D gene is possibly TRBD1 (5 bases). In germline, CDR1 is MDHEN, CDR2 SYDVKM. Trimming cost V 3 bases and J 0 bases, with 18 bases left between them. The CDR3 is 17 amino acids. This CDR3 reads CASSLPRQGLSSYEQYF. The CDR3 DNA is TGTGCCAGCAGTTTGCCTAGGCAGGGCCTAAGCTCCTACGAGCAGTACTTC.

This sequence joins TRBV4-3 and TRBJ2-7, with 9 bases aligning to TRBD1. V was clipped by 1 base and J by 2 bases; unmatched bases: 6. CDR1 and CDR2 (germline): LGHNA, YSLEER. The CDR3 extends over 16 amino acids. The CDR3, as DNA: TGCGCCAGCAGCCAAGGAAAACAGGGGGCCCCCTACGAGCAGTACTTC. Encoded protein: CASSQGKQGAPYEQYF.

The genes are TRBV6-5 and TRBJ1-1; TRBD1 might be the D (6 bases). V shed 4 bases and J shed 0 bases, with 6 bases lying between them. CDR1 is MNHEY, CDR2 SVGAGI, per germline. The CDR3 runs to 13 residues. The CDR3 region is CASSWDMNTEAFF. The CDR3 DNA reads TGTGCCAGCAGTTGGGACATGAACACTGAAGCTTTCTTT.

The J gene is TRBJ1-6, the V gene TRBV19; D possibly corresponds to TRBD1 (6 bases). Trimming took 7 bases from V and 10 from J, leaving 11 bases between them. The CDR3 spans 12 residues. Germline-derived CDR1 and CDR2 are LNHDA and SQIVND (reference sequence). This CDR3 reads CASTRGNSPLHF. CDR3 DNA: TGTGCCAGTACCAGGGGAAACTCACCCCTCCACTTT.

The J gene is TRBJ2-6, the V gene TRBV11-2; D not resolved. The CDR3 length is 16 residues. V was clipped by 3 bases and J by 0 bases, with 9 bases between them. The V gene's germline CDR1 is SGHAT and CDR2 FQNNGV. The CDR3 here is CASSLVAGSGANVLTF. CDR3 nucleotide sequence: TGTGCCAGCAGCTTGGTGGCAGGCTCTGGGGCCAACGTCCTGACTTTC.

This clone was recorded only once. The rearrangement joins TRBV2 to TRBJ1-5; D gene ambiguous. CDR3 size: 15 residues. The germline V gene encodes CDR1 SNHLY and CDR2 FYNNEI. Trimming shortened V by 1 base and J by 0 bases, and 7 bases separated the two germline ends. The CDR3 nucleotides read TGTGCCAGCAGTGAAGGGCTGAATAGCAATCAGCCCCAGCATTTT. Its translation: CASSEGLNSNQPQHF.

This clone came up a few times. V and J are TRBV7-3 and TRBJ1-6, with D unresolved. V was trimmed by 4 bases and J by 6 bases, leaving 13 bases between them. In germline, CDR1 is SGHTA, CDR2 FQGTGA. CDR3 length equals 15 residues. The CDR3 bases are TGTGCCAGCAGCTCACATGCGGATTCTAATTCACCCCTCCACTTT. This translates into CASSSHADSNSPLHF.

The V and J genes are TRBV5-1 and TRBJ2-5; 7 nucleotides match TRBD1. There are 14 residues in the CDR3. J was trimmed by 5 bases and V by 6 bases; bases with no gene match: 10. CDR1 and CDR2 from the germline V gene are SGHRS and YFSETQ. DNA for the CDR3: TGCGCCAGCAAGTCGGTAACAGGGGTCGAGACCCAGTACTTC. This codes for CASKSVTGVETQYF.

The chain carries TRBV6-5 and TRBJ1-5, with TRBD1 as a possible D gene (5 bases). Germline CDR1 is MNHEY and CDR2 is SVGAGI. The CDR3 is made up of 15 amino acids. V lost 5 bases and J lost 1, with 12 bases in between. The CDR3 region has the DNA TGTGCCAGCAGTCGCAGGGTAGGCAGCAATCAGCCCCAGCATTTT. Translating it yields CASSRRVGSNQPQHF.

The rearrangement links TRBV10-1 to TRBJ2-3, with 11 bases aligning to TRBD2. The CDR3 is made up of 17 amino acids. With 6 bases clipped from V and 4 bases from J, the junction kept 12 bases outside the gene matches. Looked up from germline, CDR1 is WNHNN and CDR2 is SYGVQD (reference sequence). The chain's CDR3 is CASSPLTSGIQADTQYF. The CDR3 region has the DNA TGCGCCAGCAGCCCACTGACTAGCGGGATACAAGCAGATACGCAGTATTTT.

The chain employs TRBV27 and TRBJ2-2, with 11 bases aligning to TRBD1. V trimming: 9 bases; J trimming: 4 bases; junction bases outside the gene matches: 4. The CDR3 totals 14 residues. CDR1 is MNHEY and CDR2 is SMNVEV in the germline V gene (reference sequence). The CDR3 is CASTGTGGTGELFF. In DNA form, the CDR3 reads TGTGCCAGTACCGGGACAGGGGGCACCGGGGAGCTGTTTTTT.

The chain employs TRBV5-4 and TRBJ2-1, with TRBD2 matching over 10 bases. The CDR3 spans 14 residues. With V trimmed by 2 bases and J by 8 bases, 4 bases remained unmatched. Germline CDR1 SGHNT, CDR2 YYREEE (reference sequence). In DNA form, the CDR3 reads TGTGCCAGCAGCTTTCAGCGGGAGGGGCATGAGCAGTTCTTC. Encoded protein: CASSFQREGHEQFF. The entire variable domain, with the rest obtained from reference TRBV5-4 and TRBJ2-1, is as follows: ETGVTQSPTHLIKTRGQQVTLRCSSQSGHNTVSWYQQALGQGPQFIFQYYREEENGRGNFPPRFSGLQFPNYSSELNVNALELDDSALYLCASSFQREGHEQFFGPGTRLTVL.

The chain couples TRBV5-6 to TRBJ2-1; 9 nucleotides agree with TRBD2. This CDR3 comprises 17 residues. The V segment lost 2 bases and the J segment 4 bases; nucleotides outside the gene matches: 10. The germline gives CDR1 SGHDT, CDR2 YYEEEE. CDR3 bases: TGTGCCAGCAGCTTTTATAGCGGGAGCGTGAGGTACAATGAGCAGTTCTTC. This codes for CASSFYSGSVRYNEQFF.

This clone turned up a few times. This sample includes further DNA sequences coding for the same CDR3. This sequence joins TRBV7-8 and TRBJ1-3; D ambiguous. The CDR3 totals 15 residues. Deletions cut 1 base from V and 0 bases from J, with 7 bases between. Germline CDR1 reads SGHVS; CDR2 reads FQNEAQ. The DNA of the CDR3 is TGTGCCAGCAGCTTAGATTTGAGCTCTGGAAACACCATATATTTT. This sequence encodes CASSLDLSSGNTIYF.

V is TRBV28 and J is TRBJ1-6, with D tentatively TRBD1 (6 bases). Trimming pared 5 bases from V and 10 bases from J, leaving 12 bases between. Germline CDR1 MDHEN, CDR2 SYDVKM. The CDR3 is made up of 13 amino acids. The CDR3 region is CASSPQGWSPLHF. The CDR3 nucleotides are TGTGCCAGCAGTCCACAGGGATGGTCACCCCTCCACTTT.

V usage is TRBV7-9 and J usage is TRBJ1-2; 8 bases match TRBD1. The germline V gene encodes CDR1 SEHNR and CDR2 FQNEAQ (reference sequence). The CDR3 has 15 residues. The V segment lost 2 bases and the J segment 7 bases; nucleotides outside the gene matches: 9. DNA for the CDR3: TGTGCCAGCAGCTTAACGGGAACAGGGGGTGTTGGCTACACCTTC. Translating it yields CASSLTGTGGVGYTF.

This clone was counted a single time. The rearrangement uses TRBV13 and TRBJ1-2; possible D gene TRBD1, 6 bases. Trimming took off 5 bases at V and 4 bases at J, with 14 bases between the two ends. The CDR3 runs 14 residues. Looked up from germline, CDR1 is PRHDT and CDR2 is FYEKMQ (reference sequence). Here the CDR3 DNA reads TGTGCCAGCAGCCCCACACACAGGGTCTATGGCTACACCTTC. Its protein is CASSPTHRVYGYTF.

The gene calls are TRBV3-1 (or the pseudogene TRBV3-2) and TRBJ1-4; 7 nucleotides agree with TRBD1. With 4 bases clipped from V and 4 bases from J, the junction kept 3 bases outside the gene matches. This CDR3 has 14 amino acids. Germline loops: CDR1 LGHDT, CDR2 YNNKEL (reference sequence). The CDR3 DNA follows: TGTGCCAGCAGCCCGCACAGGGGTAATGAAAAACTGTTTTTT. It codes for CASSPHRGNEKLFF.

The gene calls are TRBV4-3 and TRBJ2-3; D uncertain. CDR3 length equals 14 residues. Germline assignment: CDR1 LGHNA and CDR2 YSLEER. Trimming left V 1 base short and J 0 bases short, with 5 bases between. The CDR3 protein is CASSQAVSTDTQYF. The CDR3 DNA reads as TGCGCCAGCAGCCAAGCCGTCAGCACAGATACGCAGTATTTT.

The CDR3 DNA follows: TGTGCCAGCAGCTCCCTCCGGGGGGCGAGACAGCCCCAGCATTTT. This gives the protein CASSSLRGARQPQHF. The J gene is TRBJ1-5, the V gene TRBV5-8; a weak D match, TRBD1 (6 bases). The length of the CDR3 is 15 residues. Germline lookup yields CDR1 SGHTS and CDR2 YDEGEE. V was trimmed by 3 bases and J by 7 bases, leaving 17 bases between them. Full variable domain (missing parts from reference TRBV5-8 and TRBJ1-5): EAGVTQSPTHLIKTRGQQATLRCSPISGHTSVYWYQQALGLGLQFLLWYDEGEERNRGNFPPRFSGRQFPNYSSELNVNALELEDSALYLCASSSLRGARQPQHFGDGTRLSIL.

This rearrangement joins TRBV5-1 to TRBJ2-7, with 7 nucleotides matching TRBD1. Per the germline V gene, CDR1 is SGHRS and CDR2 is YFSETQ. V gave up 0 bases and J gave up 3 bases; unmatched junction bases: 3. The CDR3 extends over 14 amino acids. CDR3 in amino acids: CASSLEAGGYEQYF. For the CDR3, the DNA is TGCGCCAGCAGCTTGGAGGCAGGGGGCTACGAGCAGTACTTC.

The rearrangement links TRBV4-1 to TRBJ2-1, with TRBD2 matching 7 bases. The CDR3 length is 16 residues. The V gene's germline CDR1 is MGHRA and CDR2 YSYEKL. Trimming took 0 bases from V and 0 from J; bases not matched to a gene: 2. CDR3 nucleotides: TGCGCCAGCAGCCAAGAAGGGAGGGCCTCCTACAATGAGCAGTTCTTC. This gives the protein CASSQEGRASYNEQFF.